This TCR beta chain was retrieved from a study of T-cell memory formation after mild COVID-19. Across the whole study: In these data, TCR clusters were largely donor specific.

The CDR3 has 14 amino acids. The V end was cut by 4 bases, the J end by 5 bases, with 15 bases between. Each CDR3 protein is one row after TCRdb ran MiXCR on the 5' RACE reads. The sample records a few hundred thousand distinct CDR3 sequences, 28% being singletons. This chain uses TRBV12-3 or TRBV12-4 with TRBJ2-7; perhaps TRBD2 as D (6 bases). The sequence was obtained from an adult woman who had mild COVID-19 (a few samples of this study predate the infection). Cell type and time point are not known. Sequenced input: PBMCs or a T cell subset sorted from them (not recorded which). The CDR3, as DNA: TGTGCCAGCAGTTCGGCGGCGGGAAGGGACGAGCAGTACTTC. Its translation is CASSSAAGRDEQYF.